This entry lists 32 T cell receptor beta chains sequenced from one sample in a study of T cell clonality in common variable immunodeficiency. Profiling relied on immunoSEQ multiplex PCR, and the TCRdb table lists in-frame clones only, not all of them. In total the sample includes about 55,000 clones, none of them seen once. The source material was peripheral blood mononuclear cells. The receptors here all came from a person aged 18 to 75 in good health.

This clone qualifies as medium-sized. The CDR3 extends 3 residues past the end of the read, so its final part is completed from the germline J gene. V is TRBV5-4 and J is TRBJ2-3; D perhaps matches TRBD2 (5 bases). The CDR3 covers 14 residues. Germline V gene sequence: CDR1 SGHNT, CDR2 YYREEE (reference sequence). Trimming removed 1 base from V and 0 bases from J, with 6 bases in between. The CDR3 sequence is CASSLRGSTDTQYF. Partial CDR3 DNA: TGTGCCAGCAGCTTGCGCGGGAGCACAGATACG.

This clone has ten or more counts. The CDR3 is cut off 3 residues early in the read; its end comes from the germline J gene. V is TRBV7-2 and J is TRBJ1-6, with 11 bases lining up with TRBD1. Germline V CDR1 and CDR2: SGHTA, FQGNSA. V lost 5 bases, J lost 10 bases, and 4 bases stayed unmatched. The CDR3 loop spans 14 amino acids. The CDR3 spells CASSRTGGGSPLHF. The CDR3 DNA, read in part, is TGTGCCAGCAGCCGGACAGGGGGCGGGTCACCC.

This clone was seen at least ten times. Coverage ceases 3 residues before the CDR3 finishes, and the germline J gene fills in the end. The V gene is TRBV10-1, the J gene TRBJ1-1; TRBD1 is a possible D gene (6 bases). V dropped 8 bases and J dropped 5 bases, with 18 bases sitting between them. This CDR3 spans 14 amino acids. Germline CDR1 is WNHNN and CDR2 is SYGVQD (reference sequence). This CDR3 reads CASDRRGGRTEAFF. CDR3 DNA (partial): TGCGCCAGCGATAGAAGGGGGGGGCGGACTGAA.

This clone turned up a few times. Possible read error: a much larger clone is one base away. The read finishes 3 residues shy of the CDR3 end, and the germline J gene is used to complete it. This sequence joins TRBV19 and TRBJ2-2; 7 nucleotides agree with TRBD1. In germline, CDR1 is LNHDA, CDR2 SQIVND (reference sequence). The CDR3 has 15 residues. The DNA read from the CDR3 is TGTGCCAGTAGTATCTGGACAGGACATAATGAAAAG. This sequence encodes CASSIWTGHNEK. In full, the CDR3 reads CASSIWTGHNEKLFF.

This clone came up many times. Incomplete CDR3 DNA: TGTGCCAGCAGTTTAGCCAGGACAGGGAGGGAGACG. Its translation is CASSLARTGRET. The CDR3 in its entirety is CASSLARTGRETQYF. V usage is TRBV28 and J usage is TRBJ2-3; maybe TRBD1 (8 bases). The read comes to an end 3 residues before the CDR3 does, leaving the germline J gene to fill in the end. Germline V gene data show CDR1 as MDHEN and CDR2 as SYDVKM. The CDR3 runs 15 residues.

This clone has at least ten counts. The CDR3 end lies 3 residues beyond the end of the read and is filled in from the germline J gene. J is TRBJ1-6 and V is TRBV28; tentative D call: TRBD1 (5 bases). The germline V gene has CDR1 MDHEN and CDR2 SYDVKM. The V and J ends lost 1 base and 0 bases respectively, with 10 bases between them. The CDR3 contains 17 residues. The DNA read from the CDR3 is TGTGCCAGCAGTTTATACCGGGGGAGCTCCTATAATTCACCC. This encodes CASSLYRGSSYNSP. The full CDR3 protein reads CASSLYRGSSYNSPLHF.

This clone was recorded at least ten times. The CDR3 goes on 3 residues after the read ends, and that part is filled in from the germline J gene. V gene TRBV5-4 combines with J gene TRBJ1-4; 7 nucleotides align to TRBD1. The CDR3 is made up of 15 amino acids. V trimming: 4 bases; J trimming: 5 bases; junction bases outside the gene matches: 8. The germline V gene encodes CDR1 SGHNT and CDR2 YYREEE (reference sequence). The CDR3 loop reads CASSGGGTANEKLFF. The part of the CDR3 DNA that was read is TGTGCCAGCAGCGGAGGCGGGACAGCAAATGAAAAA.

This clone was observed at least ten times. The read ends 3 residues early relative to the CDR3; the germline J gene fills the gap. This chain uses TRBV2 with TRBJ2-6; 7 bases match TRBD1. The CDR3 spans 14 residues. V was pared by 6 bases and J by 2 bases, with 1 base of the junction left unmatched. Germline lookup yields CDR1 SNHLY and CDR2 FYNNEI. CDR3 DNA (partial): TGTGCCAGCAGGACAGGGACTGGGGCCAACGTC. Protein: CASRTGTGANV. In full, the CDR3 reads CASRTGTGANVLTF. The variable domain in full, completed from reference TRBV2 and TRBJ2-6, reads EPEVTQTPSHQVTQMGQEVILRCVPISNHLYFYWYRQILGQKVEFLVSFYNNEISEKSEIFDDQFSVERPDGSNFTLKIRSTKLEDSAMYFCASRTGTGANVLTFGAGSRLTVL.

The table lists this clone with many counts. With the read ending 3 residues before the CDR3 end, the germline J gene is used to fill in that end. The chain recombines TRBV13 with TRBJ2-3; a weak D match, TRBD2 (5 bases). This CDR3 comprises 15 residues. Germline V CDR1 and CDR2: PRHDT, FYEKMQ (reference sequence). V was shortened by 1 base and J by 4 bases, with 12 bases between the two germline ends. The CDR3 bases that were read are TGTGCCAGCAGCTTAGCGGGAAGCGGAGCAGATACG. This codes for CASSLAGSGADT. The whole CDR3 protein reads CASSLAGSGADTQYF.

This clone came up many times. The missing CDR3 end, 3 residues past where the read stops, is filled in from the germline J gene. The chain joins TRBV11-2 to TRBJ1-4; 8 bases map to TRBD1. The germline V gene has CDR1 SGHAT and CDR2 FQNNGV. Losses at the gene ends were 5 bases for V and 7 bases for J; bases not matched to a gene: 9. The CDR3 has 15 amino acids. Here the CDR3 reads CASSRSPGGGEKLFF. The sequenced CDR3 bases are TGTGCCAGCAGCAGGTCCCCAGGGGGCGGTGAAAAA.

This clone was found many times. The observed sequence ends 3 residues before the CDR3 terminus, with the missing tail filled in from the germline J gene. The chain employs TRBV7-3 and TRBJ1-1, with 8 bases fitting TRBD1. The V gene's germline CDR1 is SGHTA and CDR2 FQGTGA. This CDR3 has 12 residues. The covered CDR3 bases are TGTGCCAGCAGCCTCTCGGGACAGGAG. Translated, it gives CASSLSGQE. The CDR3 reads in full as CASSLSGQEAFF. The full variable domain, with the rest looked up from reference TRBV7-3 and TRBJ1-1, is GAGVSQTPSNKVTEKGKYVELRCDPISGHTALYWYRQSLGQGPEFLIYFQGTGAADDSGLPNDRFFAVRPEGSVSTLKIQRTERGDSAVYLCASSLSGQEAFFGQGTRLTVV.

This clone has a handful of counts. The read falls 3 residues short of the CDR3 end, and the missing part is taken from the germline J gene. The chain is built from TRBV2 and TRBJ1-1, with D perhaps TRBD1 (5 bases). From germline, CDR1 is SNHLY and CDR2 FYNNEI. There are 12 residues in the CDR3. CDR3 bases read: TGTGCCAGCAGTGTAGGGACTAGAATA. Translation gives CASSVGTRI. In full, the CDR3 reads CASSVGTRIAFF.

This clone was observed many times. The read falls 3 residues short of the CDR3 end, and the missing part is taken from the germline J gene. The J gene is TRBJ2-2, the V gene TRBV2; no firm D call. Trimming shortened V by 4 bases and J by 6 bases, and 15 bases separated the two germline ends. Germline V gene sequence: CDR1 SNHLY, CDR2 FYNNEI. This CDR3 region has 15 residues. The CDR3 is CASSVAGTLAGELFF. The part of the CDR3 DNA that was read is TGTGCCAGCAGTGTCGCAGGAACACTCGCCGGGGAG.

This clone has ten or more counts. Sequencing ends 3 residues short of the CDR3 end; the germline J gene provides the rest. The V and J genes are TRBV20-1 and TRBJ1-6, with unresolved D. The ends were cut back, 0 bases at V and 7 bases at J, with 10 bases in the middle. Germline lookup yields CDR1 DFQATT and CDR2 SNEGSKA (reference sequence). The CDR3 is made up of 14 amino acids. CDR3 DNA (partial): TGCAGTGCTAGAGATACAGCAGACAATTCACCC. It yields the protein CSARDTADNSP. The full CDR3 protein is CSARDTADNSPLHF.

This clone was observed many times. The missing CDR3 end, 3 residues past where the read stops, is filled in from the germline J gene. The chain links TRBV5-6 to TRBJ2-3, with TRBD1 matching over 7 bases. There are 14 residues in the CDR3. The germline V gene has CDR1 SGHDT and CDR2 YYEEEE. The sequenced part of the CDR3 DNA is TGTGCCAGCAGCTTAACAGGGGAAGGGGAGACG. Amino acids: CASSLTGEGET. The full-length CDR3 reads as CASSLTGEGETQYF.

This clone appeared many times. The read gets to within 3 residues of the CDR3 end, and the germline J gene fills in the rest. The chain carries TRBV4-1 and TRBJ1-3; D remains unclear. Germline loops: CDR1 MGHRA, CDR2 YSYEKL. The CDR3 is 13 residues long. Trimming pared 4 bases from V and 1 base from J, leaving 5 bases between. The CDR3 bases that were read are TGCGCCAGCAGCCCGGTTTCTGGAAACACC. It encodes CASSPVSGNT. From start to end, the CDR3 is CASSPVSGNTIYF.

This clone appeared a few times. The read ends 3 residues shy of where the CDR3 ends; the end is completed using the germline J gene. This chain joins TRBV7-2 and TRBJ1-2, with D perhaps matching TRBD1 (5 bases). The germline CDR1 and CDR2 sequences are SGHTA and FQGNSA. This CDR3 is built from 11 residues. Partial CDR3 DNA: TGTGCCAGCAGTAGGGGTTACGAC. Encoded protein: CASSRGYD. The whole CDR3 sequence reads CASSRGYDYTF.

In regard to this clone: The CDR3 goes on 3 residues after the read ends, and that part is filled in from the germline J gene. V gene TRBV7-2 combines with J gene TRBJ2-4; TRBD2 is a possible D gene (5 bases). Germline V gives CDR1 SGHTA, CDR2 FQGNSA. The length of the CDR3 is 13 residues. The covered CDR3 bases are TGTGCCAGCAGCCTTCGACCCGAGGGTGGT. Its protein is CASSLRPEGG. The entire CDR3 reads CASSLRPEGGQYF.

This clone was recorded at least ten times. The part of the CDR3 DNA that was read is TGTGCCAGCAGAGCAATAGCGGTCCAAGAGACC. This translates into CASRAIAVQET. The full-length CDR3 reads as CASRAIAVQETQYF. V and J are TRBV7-2 and TRBJ2-5; the D gene is possibly TRBD2 (6 bases). The read finishes 3 residues shy of the CDR3 end, and the germline J gene is used to complete it. V lost 6 bases and J 1 base, leaving 12 bases between the germline ends. Germline CDR1 is SGHTA and CDR2 is FQGNSA. The CDR3 contains 14 residues.

This clone has at least ten counts. An end of the junction does not agree with germline; a read error may underlie this. The read terminates 3 residues ahead of where the CDR3 ends, so the germline J gene completes it. The rearrangement uses TRBV19 and TRBJ2-1, with 12 bases identical to TRBD2. This CDR3 has 16 amino acids. Germline V gene lookup returns CDR1 LNHDA and CDR2 SQIVND (reference sequence). The CDR3: CTSSTHLAGGYNEQFF. The covered CDR3 bases are TGTACCAGTAGTACCCATCTAGCGGGGGGGTACAATGAG.

This clone has a count of ten or more. With the read ending 3 residues before the CDR3 end, the germline J gene is used to fill in that end. The chain uses TRBV12-3 or TRBV12-4 and TRBJ2-5, with 8 bases fitting TRBD2. The CDR3 has 15 amino acids. V lost 7 bases, J lost 1 base, and 8 bases stayed unmatched. The CDR3 DNA, read in part, is TGTGCCAGCACCCAGCGGGGGACTCCCCAAGAGACC. The encoded protein is CASTQRGTPQET. The whole CDR3 protein reads CASTQRGTPQETQYF.

This clone was counted ten times or more. From the germline J gene comes the end of the CDR3, since the read stops 3 residues before it. The chain couples TRBV19 to TRBJ2-2; 7 nucleotides agree with TRBD2. This CDR3 comprises 17 residues. V lost 3 bases, J lost 6 bases, and 13 bases stayed unmatched. Germline V CDR1 and CDR2: LNHDA, SQIVND (reference sequence). This CDR3 is CASSMAPWGGSAGELFF. Incomplete CDR3 DNA: TGTGCCAGTAGTATGGCCCCTTGGGGGGGAAGCGCCGGGGAG.

Ten or more counts support this clone. The read stops 3 residues short of the end of the CDR3; the missing end is completed from the germline J gene. The J gene is TRBJ1-2, the V gene TRBV7-8; possibly TRBD1 for D (6 bases). CDR3 length equals 17 residues. The V and J ends lost 5 bases and 4 bases respectively, with 23 bases between them. Germline values: CDR1 SGHVS, CDR2 FQNEAQ. The CDR3 here is CASSPPGRGFEAYGYTF. The sequenced CDR3 bases are TGTGCCAGCAGCCCTCCGGGGAGGGGGTTCGAGGCCTATGGC. Looking up the rest from reference TRBV7-8 and TRBJ1-2 gives the full variable domain: GAGVSQSPRYKVAKRGQDVALRCDPISGHVSLFWYQQALGQGPEFLTYFQNEAQLDKSGLPSDRFFAERPEGSVSTLKIQRTQQEDSAVYLCASSPPGRGFEAYGYTFGSGTRLTVV.

This clone has ten or more counts. The DNA ends 3 residues before the CDR3 does, and the rest of the CDR3 is filled in from the germline J gene. This rearrangement joins TRBV29-1 to TRBJ2-7; TRBD1 matches at 8 bases. V was pared by 7 bases and J by 2 bases, with 7 bases of the junction left unmatched. This CDR3 region has 13 residues. The germline V gene encodes CDR1 SQVTM and CDR2 ANQGSEA. The sequenced CDR3 bases are TGCAGCGCAACCCTGACAGGGGCCTACGAG. Protein sequence: CSATLTGAYE. The entire CDR3 protein is CSATLTGAYEQYF.

The table lists this clone with many counts. The read stops 3 residues short of the end of the CDR3; the missing end is completed from the germline J gene. The rearrangement joins TRBV20-1 to TRBJ2-3; possible D gene TRBD1, 5 bases. The germline gives CDR1 DFQATT, CDR2 SNEGSKA (reference sequence). This CDR3 is built from 14 residues. V dropped 0 bases and J dropped 1 base, with 8 bases sitting between them. CDR3 DNA (partial): TGCAGTGCTAGAGAAGGCAGGGGCACAGATACG. Protein: CSAREGRGTDT. The full CDR3 is CSAREGRGTDTQYF.

This clone was picked up many times. Coverage ceases 3 residues before the CDR3 finishes, and the germline J gene fills in the end. This rearrangement joins TRBV29-1 to TRBJ2-2; D may be TRBD1 (6 bases). This CDR3 region has 14 residues. CDR1 is SQVTM, CDR2 ANQGSEA, per germline. With 6 bases removed from V and 2 bases from J, the gap between germline ends came to 13 bases. CDR3 residues: CSVRAQGNTGELFF. The DNA read from the CDR3 is TGCAGCGTCCGAGCACAGGGTAACACCGGGGAG.

This clone was seen at least ten times. The read terminates 3 residues before the CDR3 end, so the remaining end is supplied by the germline J gene. The chain has TRBV28 and TRBJ1-6, with D possibly TRBD1 on 5 matching bases. The CDR3 loop spans 15 amino acids. From germline, CDR1 is MDHEN and CDR2 SYDVKM. Trimming removed 5 bases at V and 7 bases at J, with 15 bases between. The CDR3 bases that were read are TGTGCCAGCAGTAAGAGGGGAACGGGAAATTCACCC. Its protein is CASSKRGTGNSP. The full CDR3 reads CASSKRGTGNSPLHF.

This clone was seen many times. From the germline J gene comes the end of the CDR3, since the read stops 3 residues before it. The chain combines TRBV6-1 with TRBJ1-1, with 7 nucleotides matching TRBD1. Looked up from germline, CDR1 is MNHNS and CDR2 is SASEGT. Unmatched junction bases numbered 4, after V lost 2 bases and J lost 7 bases. The CDR3 has 13 amino acids. The sequenced CDR3 bases are TGTGCCAGCAGTGAATCGGGACAGATTGAA. This sequence encodes CASSESGQIE. The full CDR3 sequence reads CASSESGQIEAFF.

This clone was seen many times. The read finishes 3 residues shy of the CDR3 end, and the germline J gene is used to complete it. The J gene is TRBJ2-5, the V gene TRBV29-1; a possible D gene is TRBD1 (5 bases). The CDR3 covers 13 residues. Germline V gene data show CDR1 as SQVTM and CDR2 as ANQGSEA. Trimming pared 7 bases from V and 4 bases from J, leaving 16 bases between. The CDR3 bases that were read are TGCAGCGCCAATCCTGGGGCCCTAGAGACC. Its translation: CSANPGALET. The CDR3 reads in full as CSANPGALETQYF.

This clone appeared a few times. Read coverage stops 3 residues before the CDR3 terminus; the germline J gene supplies the remainder. This sequence joins TRBV29-1 and TRBJ1-5; 7 nucleotides agree with TRBD1. CDR1 is SQVTM and CDR2 is ANQGSEA in the germline V gene. J gave up 1 base and V 4 bases, and 1 base lay outside the gene matches. This CDR3 has 13 amino acids. The sequenced part of the CDR3 DNA is TGCAGCGTTGCAGGGGGAAGCAATCAGCCC. Protein: CSVAGGSNQP. The CDR3 in its entirety is CSVAGGSNQPQHF.

This clone was counted many times. The read stops 3 residues short of the end of the CDR3; the missing end is completed from the germline J gene. The rearrangement joins TRBV20-1 to TRBJ2-1; TRBD2 aligns across 9 bases. The junction had 7 bases not matched to a gene; V was cut back by 4 bases and J by 3 bases. CDR1 is DFQATT and CDR2 is SNEGSKA in the germline V gene (reference sequence). The CDR3 contains 15 residues. This chain's CDR3 is CSAILTSGLYNEQFF. The part of the CDR3 DNA that was read is TGCAGTGCTATCCTGACTAGCGGTCTCTACAATGAG.

This clone was recorded many times. The observed sequence ends 3 residues before the CDR3 terminus, with the missing tail filled in from the germline J gene. This chain links TRBV14 with TRBJ2-7, with a possible D match to TRBD2 (6 bases). The germline V and J ends were trimmed by 1 base and 2 bases, with 12 bases remaining between them. The CDR3 has 15 amino acids. The germline gives CDR1 SGHDN, CDR2 FVKESK. CDR3 DNA, as far as it was read: TGTGCCAGCAGCCAAGCGGGAACGGGGGCCTACGAG. It specifies CASSQAGTGAYE. The full CDR3 protein is CASSQAGTGAYEQYF.